This entry concerns a single T cell receptor beta chain. The target antigen is unknown. Healthy people donating bone marrow made up the donors. The data were taken from a study of cytomegalovirus exposure and HLA in healthy donors. Study findings and constraints: TCR beta chains associated with HLA were, in a later analysis, more clonally expanded than equally common others. Most TCR sequences proved rare, with some public TCRs found in many donors.

Use of 60 Vbeta and 13 Jbeta primers characterized the PCR. Here immunoSEQ multiplex PCR was the method, and the copy in TCRdb shows in-frame clones only, minus some. The profile shows some 130,000 clones, about 80% of them singletons. This CDR3 has 16 amino acids. The junction had 7 bases not matched to a gene; V was cut back by 3 bases and J by 4 bases. The germline V gene has CDR1 KGHSH and CDR2 LQKENI. This clonotype was sampled from a man aged 35-49 years in good health and CMV-seropositive. V and J are TRBV18 and TRBJ1-3; TRBD1 matches at 9 bases. Sample: PBMCs. CDR3 bases: TGTGCCAGCTCACCTCTCCGGACAGGGGCAGGAAACACCATATATTTT. Its protein is CASSPLRTGAGNTIYF.